This T cell receptor beta chain is from a study of beta chain features in type 1 diabetes. Whole-study findings and limits: Across all four CD4+ subsets, people with type 1 diabetes showed modestly shorter TCRB CDR3s.

Around 0.12 L of blood, on average, came from one heparinised draw per donor. Reverse transcribing all isolated RNA meant expressed TCRB transcripts were sequenced. Libraries were prepared by immunoSEQ multiplex PCR; TCRdb keeps only in-frame clonotypes and omits some of them. There are roughly 350,000 clones in the sample; around 10% occur only once, and 0.55% to 0.75% lies in the top ten. Trimming at V came to 8 bases and at J to 5 bases, leaving 3 bases not matched to a gene. Germline V gives CDR1 MDHEN, CDR2 SYDVKM. This CDR3 region has 13 residues. There are a few counts of this clone. Its cognate antigen is unknown.

Input material: central memory CD4+ T cells from blood. V usage is TRBV28 and J usage is TRBJ2-3; the match to TRBD1 covers 11 bases. The TCR sequence derives from a man aged 25-45 years with type 1 diabetes. Written as DNA, the CDR3 is TGTGCCAGCGGACAGGGGGCGGGAGATACGCAGTATTTT. It codes for CASGQGAGDTQYF.